This TCR beta chain was sequenced in a study of blood T cell repertoires in COVID-19 (dated by TCRdb to 2020 to 2021). Regarding the complete study: The collaborator samples originated in the United States, Italy and Spain and spanned the acute and convalescent phases of COVID-19. The prospective study material was composed of cDNA or gDNA derived from T cells, B-cell-depleted T cells, or PBMCs. Deeply sampled blood TCRbeta repertoires from subjects exposed to, actively infected with, or recovered from COVID-19 were included in the dataset. The repertoires were made available in a free public database intended to serve as a resource for research on the immune response to SARS-CoV-2. Samples came from the ongoing ImmuneRACE study (first 160 participants) plus 1,254 subjects from 6 global collaborators. Nearly every sample came with metadata listing a de-identified subject ID, COVID-19 status, age in years and sex. Where available, HLA class I and class II types were taken from metadata supplied by the sample provider and were not determined by assay-based typing.

V lost 5 bases and J lost 1 base, and the count of bases not matched to a germline gene is 0. As encoded in the germline V gene, CDR1 is SGHTA while CDR2 is FQGTGA. From cysteine to phenylalanine, the CDR3 is 14 amino acids long. Of the read, only the CDR3 DNA is kept; its 42 bases are in frame from base 1. Results the study describes overall, beyond this receptor: Clinical and demographic metadata were provided uncurated, with the amount varying by source and participant.

One collaborating source in Seattle enrolled patients during active infection and followed them longitudinally through the course of disease. The collaborating institutions used their own protocols to collect whole blood in K2EDTA tubes. For TCRbeta analysis, collaborators shipped samples as frozen whole blood, isolated PBMCs, or DNA extracted from either of those sample types. TCRbeta CDR3 regions were amplified from genomic DNA by means of the immunoSEQ Assay, a bias-controlled multiplex PCR. For the original study's pipeline: Nucleated cell counts per sample were estimated from amplification of reference gene primers within the assay. To quantify the absolute abundance of each unique TCRbeta CDR3 rearrangement, sequence reads were collapsed and filtered. Productive Simpson clonality was computed per sample as the square root of Simpson's diversity index over productive rearrangements. TCRdb limited this immuneACCESS table to in-frame rearrangements with V and J called. A share of clones is missing; checked studies link under half to unresolved V genes, and the rest is unexplained. The D gene and trimming were derived from the DNA, and the V and J assignments and clone size from that table. Across this sample there are about 200,000 clones, with 70% to 80% seen only once. The ten largest clones capture 5.5% to 7% of the sample.

Note on this clone: Its antigen remains unidentified. No base-level quality is on record; no much larger clone is a single base apart.

Specimen: peripheral blood. The sequence joins TRBV7-3 to TRBJ2-2; TRBD1 fits 8 bases in the junction. This TCR was sampled from a woman in her forties with COVID-19, enrolled during active disease. The CDR3 in this case is CASSGQGNTGELFF. The nucleotide sequence reads TGTGCCAGCAGCGGACAGGGGAACACCGGGGAGCTGTTTTTT.